This T cell receptor (beta chain) originates from a study of T cells in Graves' hyperthyroidism and ophthalmopathy (dated by TCRdb to about 2019). With regard to the full study: Peripheral blood was collected at initial diagnosis, before any treatment. To identify distinguishing TCR V-J signatures, a discovery cohort of around 98 patients was used, comprising roughly 45 with Graves' ophthalmopathy and approximately 57 with stable Graves' hyperthyroidism. The paper describes TCR Vbeta CDR3 sequencing of 120 to 150 peripheral blood samples, made up of roughly 45 ophthalmopathy patients, approximately 73 hyperthyroidism patients and about 17 progressor patients. Thyroid tissue and blood T-cell repertoires from roughly six Graves' hyperthyroidism patients were also compared in the study. Prospective prediction of ophthalmopathy was tested in an independent validation cohort consisting of some 19 hyperthyroidism patients and around 16 patients who later progressed to ophthalmopathy. Once sampling was done, hyperthyroidism patients were given methimazole at a starting dose of 30 mg daily, whereas ophthalmopathy patients were given high-dose intravenous methylprednisolone. The approximately 90 discovery patients were randomly split 7:3 into training and test sets.

TCR beta CDR3 regions were amplified from RNA transcripts. For the first round of RT-PCR on the TCR CDR3, the HTBI primer set was used together with the Qiagen OneStep RT-PCR kit. Libraries were constructed in a second round of multiplex PCR, after which size selection and purification were carried out. Libraries were sequenced paired-end with 100 bp reads on an Illumina HiSeq2000. Per the original workflow: Raw data were processed with SOAPnuke, discarding reads with adapters, uncalled bases, mean Phred below 15, or no exact constant-primer or identifier match. High-quality paired reads were merged with COPE v1.2.5, and unique nucleotide sequences were defined as clonotypes. Clonotypes were aligned to IMGT TRBV, TRBD and TRBJ reference segments using MiTCR v1.1. Only V-J combinations with frequency above 0.0001, covering 99.2% of repertoires, were analysed. A TCS score was defined as the ratio of F50 (clonal expansion) to E x V (chaos), with BLOSUM62-based TCRdist applied between CDR3 peptides within each V-J. Welch's t-statistics and random forest reduced fewer than 600 V-J features to under 15, which were used in a naive Bayes classifier (R e1071). TCRdb reprocessing: public reads trimmed at Q25 with fastp, clones called with MiXCR, in-frame beta chains kept. CDR3 protein sequences are deduplicated, and each keeps its most common genes and DNA. Here the V and J calls rest on TCRdb's processing, not on the authors' analysis. For this sample the table gives some 600,000 distinct CDR3 sequences, of which 11% to 15% were detected only once. The ten largest clones add up to 5.8% of the sample.

As encoded in the germline V gene (reference sequence), CDR1 is DFQATT while CDR2 is SNEGSKA. There are 12 amino acids in the CDR3, from cysteine to phenylalanine inclusive. Solely the CDR3 DNA is kept, with 36 bases framed from the first base. Trimming takes 1 base from V and 1 base from J, and the germline ends sit 3 bases apart. In its sample, this clonotype was seen many times. It has no known antigen specificity. No much larger clone exists at a distance of one base, and base qualities are not known. The hyperthyroidism patients were between 18 and 65 years old and newly diagnosed, with a disease duration of less than 2 months. Exclusion was applied to patients with uncontrolled infections, other autoimmune diseases, pregnancy or lactation. Diagnoses were established on the basis of clinical symptoms, serum thyroxine and TRAb, thyroid ultrasound, and orbital computed tomography. For progressor patients, blood was drawn at the first diagnosis of hyperthyroidism, before any ophthalmopathy symptoms had appeared. Ficoll-Paque density gradient centrifugation was used to isolate PBMCs from about 9 ml of fresh peripheral blood. Progressor patients were initially diagnosed with Graves' hyperthyroidism and developed ophthalmopathy during follow-up. Total RNA was extracted with Trizol reagent, and quality was checked on an Agilent 2100 Bioanalyzer.

Here is what the overall study found, with its caveats: Most expanded thyroid clonotypes (frequency above 0.001) were also detected in blood, suggesting blood repertoires may reflect thyroid immune responses. In cross-validation, a model built on a 13 V-J signature told ophthalmopathy apart from stable hyperthyroidism with less than 90% sensitivity and about 81% specificity, and in testing the same model reached 80%/75%. Sample size was not statistically predetermined, and blinding of investigators to group allocation was not performed. In validation, progression to ophthalmopathy was predicted by the model with 70.59% sensitivity and under 85% specificity, a median of about 6.8 months before onset.

The sequencing input was blood. Recombination joined TRBV20-1 with TRBJ2-3; confidence is insufficient to name the D gene. The TCR was taken from a woman aged 30 to 39 with Graves' hyperthyroidism that later progressed to Graves' ophthalmopathy. DNA sequence: TGCAGTGCTAGAGGTCGCACAGATACGCAGTATTTT. This yields the protein CSARGRTDTQYF.